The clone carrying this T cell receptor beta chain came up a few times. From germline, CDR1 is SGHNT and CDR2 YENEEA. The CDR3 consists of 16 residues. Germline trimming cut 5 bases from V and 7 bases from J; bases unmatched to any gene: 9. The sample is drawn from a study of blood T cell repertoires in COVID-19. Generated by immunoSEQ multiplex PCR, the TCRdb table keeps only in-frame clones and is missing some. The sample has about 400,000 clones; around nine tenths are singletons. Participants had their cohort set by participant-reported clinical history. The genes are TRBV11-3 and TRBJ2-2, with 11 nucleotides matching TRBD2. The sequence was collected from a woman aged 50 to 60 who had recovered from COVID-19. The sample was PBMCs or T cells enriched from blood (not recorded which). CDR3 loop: CASSLSGGAVGGELFF. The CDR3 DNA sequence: TGTGCCAGCAGCCTTAGCGGGGGGGCCGTAGGCGGGGAGCTGTTTTTT.